The clone carrying this TCR beta chain has only a few counts. The record originates from a study of Graves' ophthalmopathy and Graves' hyperthyroidism. Orbital computed tomography and thyroid ultrasound, along with TRAb, serum thyroxine and clinical symptoms, underpinned diagnosis. TCR beta CDR3 regions were amplified from RNA transcripts. Investigators did first-round RT-PCR with HTBI primers, then second-round multiplex PCR. Via MiXCR, TCRdb re-called the multiplex PCR reads, giving one row per CDR3 protein. Found here are a few hundred thousand distinct CDR3 sequences, roughly 39% of them singletons; the top ten hold 3.5% to 5%. Sequencing used peripheral blood or thyroid tissue (not recorded which). This clonotype originated in an adult man with Graves' hyperthyroidism.

The CDR3, as DNA: TGTGCCAGCAGCTTGGGAGGCGGGGGGATCCTTCACGGGGAGCTGTTTTTT. It specifies CASSLGGGGILHGELFF. The genes are TRBV5-4 and TRBJ2-2, with 8 bases that match TRBD2. The CDR3 is made up of 17 amino acids. Germline V gene sequence: CDR1 SGHNT, CDR2 YYREEE (reference sequence). The trim removed 0 bases at V and 7 bases at J, leaving 11 bases unmatched.